These 32 T cell receptor beta chains originate from one sample sequenced in a study of identical twins. Each CDR3 protein gets one entry after TCRdb re-called the 5' RACE reads with MiXCR. This repertoire shows hundreds of thousands of distinct CDR3 sequences, over 8.5% found once; its top ten account for around 0.98%. The same data also went into a second study, on yellow fever vaccine responses in identical twins.

Sample: PBMCs. The receptors shown here come from a woman between 18 and 30 years old in good health.

The genes are TRBV6-2 or TRBV6-3 and TRBJ1-1, with 7 nucleotides matching TRBD1. The CDR3 has 16 amino acids. V trimming: 6 bases; J trimming: 1 base; junction bases outside the gene matches: 11. Per the germline V gene, CDR1 is MNHEY and CDR2 is SVGEGT. The CDR3 DNA is TGTGCCAGCAGGACACCAAGACAGGGACGGAACACTGAAGCTTTCTTT. This encodes CASRTPRQGRNTEAFF.

There are a few counts of this clonotype. CDR3 DNA sequence: TGCAGCGTTTGGCAGGCTGACTCTGGGGCCAACGTCCTGACTTTC. Translation gives CSVWQADSGANVLTF. The J gene is TRBJ2-6, the V gene TRBV29-1; D is unclear. CDR1 SQVTM and CDR2 ANQGSEA come from the germline V gene. The CDR3 has 15 amino acids. The V end was cut by 5 bases, the J end by 0 bases, with 11 bases between. The variable domain in full, with the rest retrieved from reference TRBV29-1 and TRBJ2-6, is SAVISQKPSRDICQRGTSLTIQCQVDSQVTMMFWYRQQPGQSLTLIATANQGSEATYESGFVIDKFPISRPNLTFSTLTVSNMSPEDSSIYLCSVWQADSGANVLTFGAGSRLTVL.

This clonotype was seen repeatedly, ten times or more. This sequence joins TRBV29-1 and TRBJ1-1; weak D call: TRBD1 (5 bases). Per germline, CDR1 SQVTM and CDR2 ANQGSEA. CDR3 length: 13 amino acids. The ends were cut back, 0 bases at V and 4 bases at J, with 9 bases in the middle. CDR3 nucleotide sequence: TGCAGCGTTGAAGACCAGGGACCCACTGAAGCTTTCTTT. Its translation: CSVEDQGPTEAFF.

This clonotype has only a few counts. This chain uses TRBV7-2 with TRBJ2-5, with D uncertain. Germline CDR1 is SGHTA and CDR2 is FQGNSA. V dropped 1 base and J dropped 5 bases, with 14 bases sitting between them. The CDR3 has 15 amino acids. This CDR3 is CASSLDYSSQETQYF. CDR3 nucleotides: TGTGCCAGCAGCTTAGATTACAGCTCCCAGGAGACCCAGTACTTC.

Many counts were recorded for this clonotype. The rearrangement links TRBV7-2 to TRBJ2-3; D is ambiguous. The germline V gene encodes CDR1 SGHTA and CDR2 FQGNSA. V was clipped by 6 bases and J by 0 bases, with 10 bases between them. The CDR3 is 14 amino acids. CDR3 region: CASRNRASTDTQYF. The CDR3 nucleotides read TGTGCCAGCAGGAACAGAGCTAGCACAGATACGCAGTATTTT.

This clonotype was picked up a small number of times. This chain links TRBV4-1 with TRBJ2-4; 10 bases line up with TRBD1. Per germline, CDR1 MGHRA and CDR2 YSYEKL. The V segment lost 1 base and the J segment 7 bases; nucleotides outside the gene matches: 7. CDR3 length: 16 amino acids. The CDR3 spells CASSQVPGTGDNIQYF. In DNA, the CDR3 is TGCGCCAGCAGCCAAGTACCCGGGACAGGGGACAACATTCAGTACTTC.

There are many counts of this clonotype. V gene TRBV6-5 combines with J gene TRBJ1-5; no definite D call. The CDR3 sequence is 17 residues long. Per the germline V gene, CDR1 is MNHEY and CDR2 is SVGAGI. V lost 2 bases to trimming and J lost 0 bases, with 14 bases between them. The DNA of the CDR3 is TGTGCCAGCAGTTACAAGCGGGGTTGGGGTAGCAATCAGCCCCAGCATTTT. It yields the protein CASSYKRGWGSNQPQHF.

The V gene is TRBV9, the J gene TRBJ2-7; D is undetermined. The germline V gene encodes CDR1 SGDLS and CDR2 YYNGEE. This CDR3 is 15 amino acids long. The V and J ends lost 4 bases and 2 bases respectively, with 16 bases between them. The CDR3 is CASSPPVAQPYEQYF. The CDR3 DNA reads TGTGCCAGCAGCCCCCCCGTAGCCCAACCCTACGAGCAGTACTTC.

This clonotype has a handful of counts. The chain recombines TRBV9 with TRBJ2-2; D unresolved. This CDR3 is 16 amino acids long. Germline CDR1 reads SGDLS; CDR2 reads YYNGEE. V was shortened by 1 base and J by 0 bases, with 10 bases between the two germline ends. The CDR3 spells CASSVKLLTNTGELFF. CDR3 coding DNA: TGTGCCAGCAGCGTAAAGTTACTTACGAACACCGGGGAGCTGTTTTTT.

For this clonotype: One end of the junction varies from germline; a read error may be responsible. This chain connects TRBV28 to TRBJ2-5, with TRBD1 matching over 9 bases. CDR3 length: 14 residues. Germline CDR1 reads MDHEN; CDR2 reads SYDVKM. In DNA form, the CDR3 reads TGTGCCAGCAGTTCCACAGGGGGCGGAGAGACCAAGTACTTC. This sequence encodes CASSSTGGGETKYF.

The chain employs TRBV11-2 and TRBJ2-3; 8 bases are a match to TRBD2. There are 14 residues in the CDR3. The germline gives CDR1 SGHAT, CDR2 FQNNGV. With V trimmed by 5 bases and J by 7 bases, 8 bases remained unmatched. Here the CDR3 reads CASSTYREGYTQYF. The CDR3 DNA reads TGTGCCAGCAGCACCTACCGGGAGGGATATACGCAGTATTTT.

This clonotype was counted between two and nine times. The chain employs TRBV12-3 or TRBV12-4 and TRBJ2-2; tentatively, D is TRBD2 (5 bases). V dropped 1 base and J dropped 5 bases, with 8 bases sitting between them. CDR3 length equals 14 residues. The CDR3 here is CASSLVDWTGELFF. The CDR3 nucleotides read TGTGCCAGCAGTTTAGTGGACTGGACCGGGGAGCTGTTTTTT.

A few counts support this clonotype. The rearrangement uses TRBV27 and TRBJ2-7; TRBD1 matches at 8 bases. V shed 3 bases, J shed 7 bases, and the junction held 8 bases outside the gene matches. CDR1 and CDR2 from the germline V gene are MNHEY and SMNVEV (reference sequence). This CDR3 spans 14 amino acids. CDR3 sequence reads: CASSFGRGLTEQYF. The CDR3 DNA reads TGTGCCAGCAGTTTCGGCAGGGGGCTAACAGAGCAGTACTTC.

This clonotype has a handful of counts. This chain uses TRBV6-8 with TRBJ2-5, with D uncertain. Germline CDR1 is MNHGY and CDR2 is SAAAGT. V was cut by 9 bases and J by 4 bases, with 6 bases left in between. The CDR3 contains 10 residues. The CDR3 is CARNRETQYF. The CDR3 DNA sequence: TGTGCCAGAAATCGAGAGACCCAGTACTTC.

This sequence joins TRBV12-3 or TRBV12-4 and TRBJ2-1; possible D gene TRBD2, 6 bases. This CDR3 contains 15 residues. V was pared by 0 bases and J by 10 bases, with 16 bases between. This CDR3 reads CASSLAAGDPREQFF. The CDR3 nucleotides read TGTGCCAGCAGTTTAGCAGCGGGCGACCCCCGGGAGCAGTTCTTC.

This clonotype showed up just a few times. V gene TRBV2 combines with J gene TRBJ2-3, with TRBD2 matching over 8 bases. The CDR3 covers 13 residues. Germline trimming cut 11 bases from V and 3 bases from J; bases unmatched to any gene: 7. Germline CDR1 reads SNHLY; CDR2 reads FYNNEI. The CDR3 bases are TGTGCCGGTACCGGGGGGGCAACAGATACGCAGTATTTT. Translating gives CAGTGGATDTQYF.

A few counts support this clonotype. This rearrangement joins TRBV11-2 to TRBJ2-1, with a tentative D call TRBD1 (7 bases). Trimming pared 3 bases from V and 9 bases from J, leaving 12 bases between. Germline lookup yields CDR1 SGHAT and CDR2 FQNNGV. This CDR3 is built from 13 residues. CDR3 sequence: CASSFGTAGEQFF. For the CDR3, the DNA is TGTGCCAGCAGCTTCGGGACAGCGGGTGAGCAGTTCTTC.

The table lists this clonotype with a few counts. This rearrangement joins TRBV7-8 to TRBJ1-1; D ambiguous. V shed 8 bases and J shed 1 base, with 11 bases lying between them. Germline CDR1 and CDR2: SGHVS and FQNEAQ. The CDR3 length is 13 residues. The CDR3 sequence: CASRLAANTEAFF. CDR3 DNA: TGTGCCAGCCGGTTGGCGGCGAACACTGAAGCTTTCTTT.

The chain employs TRBV18 and TRBJ2-1, with 9 positions matching TRBD2. This CDR3 is 19 amino acids long. J gave up 6 bases and V 6 bases, and 21 bases lay outside the gene matches. Germline-derived CDR1 and CDR2 are KGHSH and LQKENI. The CDR3 spells CASSPELAGGPSMFNEQFF. Written as DNA, the CDR3 is TGTGCCAGCTCCCCCGAGTTGGCGGGAGGGCCTTCAATGTTCAATGAGCAGTTCTTC.

This rearrangement joins TRBV30 to TRBJ2-1, with 10 bases that match TRBD2. The CDR3 is made up of 14 amino acids. Germline CDR1 and CDR2: GTSNPN and SVGIG (reference sequence). V shed 3 bases, J shed 4 bases, and the junction held 3 bases outside the gene matches. The CDR3 DNA follows: TGTGCCTGGAGACTAGCGGGGCAATACAATGAGCAGTTCTTC. The encoded protein is CAWRLAGQYNEQFF.

This clonotype was detected a few times. This sequence joins TRBV27 and TRBJ2-7; 7 bases are a match to TRBD1. Germline V gene lookup returns CDR1 MNHEY and CDR2 SMNVEV (reference sequence). V trimming: 5 bases; J trimming: 2 bases; junction bases outside the gene matches: 6. This CDR3 has 14 residues. The CDR3, as DNA: TGTGCCAGCAGTCGGAGACAGGGCGCCTACGAGCAGTACTTC. This encodes CASSRRQGAYEQYF.

Only a few counts were recorded for this clonotype. The V gene is TRBV6-2 or TRBV6-3, the J gene TRBJ2-7; D could derive from TRBD1 or TRBD2 (5 bases each). In germline, CDR1 is MNHEY, CDR2 SVGEGT. This CDR3 comprises 13 residues. Trimming removed 4 bases from V and 6 bases from J, with 13 bases in between. The CDR3 loop reads CASSFLRDGEQYF. Written as DNA, the CDR3 is TGTGCCAGCAGTTTCCTGAGGGACGGCGAGCAGTACTTC.

The chain links TRBV3-1 to TRBJ2-7, with D uncertain. The CDR3 is 14 residues long. V lost 0 bases and J 3 bases, leaving 9 bases between the germline ends. The germline V gene has CDR1 LGHDT and CDR2 YNNKEL (reference sequence). Here the CDR3 DNA reads TGTGCCAGCAGCCAAGAACGTAGGATCTACGAGCAGTACTTC. Protein product: CASSQERRIYEQYF.

This chain uses TRBV4-3 with TRBJ2-1; D might be TRBD2 (6 bases). Germline CDR1 reads LGHNA; CDR2 reads YSLEER. The germline V and J ends were trimmed by 0 bases and 2 bases, with 11 bases remaining between them. This CDR3 comprises 16 residues. DNA of the CDR3: TGCGCCAGCAGCCAAGATCGGACTAACCCCTACAATGAGCAGTTCTTC. Its protein is CASSQDRTNPYNEQFF.

The chain uses TRBV20-1 and TRBJ2-4; D is unclear. CDR1 DFQATT and CDR2 SNEGSKA come from the germline V gene (reference sequence). The V gene lost 2 bases and the J gene lost 0 bases, with 11 bases spanning the gap. This CDR3 has 15 amino acids. CDR3 sequence reads: CSARNSKVAKNIQYF. CDR3 DNA: TGCAGTGCTAGAAATAGCAAGGTAGCCAAAAACATTCAGTACTTC.

With respect to this clonotype: This may stem from a read error, because a much larger clone lies one nucleotide away. The chain has TRBV20-1 and TRBJ2-7, with D possibly TRBD2 on 5 matching bases. CDR1 DFQATT and CDR2 SNEGSKA come from the germline V gene (reference sequence). Trimming removed 0 bases at V and 2 bases at J, with 8 bases between. The CDR3 is made up of 13 amino acids. In DNA, the CDR3 is TGCAGTGCTAGAGAGCCGGGGACCTACGAGCAGTACTTC. Translation gives CSAREPGTYEQYF.

Many counts were recorded for this clonotype. The J gene is TRBJ2-1, the V gene TRBV12-3 or TRBV12-4; D may be TRBD1 (5 bases). The CDR3 covers 13 residues. V was pared by 8 bases and J by 7 bases, with 15 bases between. CDR3 amino acids: CASGQSARNEQFF. CDR3 nucleotide sequence: TGTGCCAGCGGACAATCGGCCCGTAATGAGCAGTTCTTC.

The chain joins TRBV7-9 to TRBJ2-2; perhaps TRBD1 as D (6 bases). The CDR3 totals 17 residues. Trimming took 7 bases from V and 3 from J, leaving 21 bases between them. Germline values: CDR1 SEHNR, CDR2 FQNEAQ (reference sequence). The CDR3 DNA reads as TGTGCCAGCACCTGGACACAGGGACAAATAGACACCGGGGAGCTGTTTTTT. Amino acids: CASTWTQGQIDTGELFF. Based on the CDR3 plus reference TRBV7-9 and TRBJ2-2, the full variable domain is DTGVSQNPRHKITKRGQNVTFRCDPISEHNRLYWYRQTLGQGPEFLTYFQNEAQLEKSRLLSDRFSAERPKGSFSTLEIQRTEQGDSAMYLCASTWTQGQIDTGELFFGEGSRLTVL.

The chain is built from TRBV7-2 and TRBJ2-3; a weak D match, TRBD1 (6 bases). This CDR3 is 15 amino acids long. Trimming shortened V by 2 bases and J by 6 bases, and 15 bases separated the two germline ends. CDR1 SGHTA and CDR2 FQGNSA come from the germline V gene. The CDR3 nucleotides read TGTGCCAGCAGCTTACCAGGGGCGACTCGTGATACGCAGTATTTT. It specifies CASSLPGATRDTQYF.

CDR3 sequence: CSARDPFSSYEQYF. CDR3 coding DNA: TGCAGTGCTAGGGACCCATTTAGCTCCTACGAGCAGTACTTC. This chain uses TRBV20-1 with TRBJ2-7, with D uncertain. The CDR3 contains 14 residues. Per the germline V gene, CDR1 is DFQATT and CDR2 is SNEGSKA (reference sequence). V was cut by 3 bases and J by 0 bases, with 12 bases left in between.

This clonotype has a single count. One junction end does not reproduce the germline sequence, and a read error may be involved. The chain has TRBV20-1 and TRBJ1-5; perhaps TRBD1 as D (6 bases). CDR1 DFQATT and CDR2 SNEGSKA come from the germline V gene (reference sequence). This CDR3 is built from 13 residues. The CDR3 nucleotides are TGCAGTGTTAGACGGGGGGCGGATCAGCCCCAGCATTTT. Amino acid sequence: CSVRRGADQPQHF.

This clonotype occurred a few times. The V and J genes are TRBV6-2 or TRBV6-3 and TRBJ2-3; 12 nucleotides align to TRBD1. Per germline, CDR1 MNHEY and CDR2 SVGEGT. Germline trimming cut 5 bases from V and 4 bases from J; bases unmatched to any gene: 1. The CDR3 totals 14 residues. CDR3 bases: TGTGCCAGCAGTGGGACAGGGGGCGCAGATACGCAGTATTTT. This translates into CASSGTGGADTQYF.